One T cell receptor beta chain is described in this entry. Its antigen is as yet unknown. Assay used: immunoSEQ multiplex PCR; TCRdb lists only in-frame clones, some missing. The sample records about 2 million clones, 85% to 95% being singletons. In the CD4+ fraction, cells were divided into CD45RA+ naive and CD45RA-negative memory subsets. The sample comes from a study of shared clonotypes between healthy human individuals. Overall study findings and caveats: Generally, naive subsets came out with larger estimated richness than memory subsets. The sharing of approximately 4.6% of naive CD4 clonotypes was seen across several donors.

This CDR3 contains 15 residues. Trimming cost V 6 bases and J 2 bases; bases outside gene matches: 9. Germline V CDR1 and CDR2: SEHNR, FQNEAQ (reference sequence). The TCR comes from a man between 18 and 29 years old in good health. The chain combines TRBV7-9 with TRBJ2-5; 7 nucleotides match TRBD1. The specimen sequenced was naive CD4+ T cells sorted from blood. Subset: CD45RA+ positively selected. The CDR3 loop reads CASSTGTAFQETQYF. Written as DNA, the CDR3 is TGTGCCAGCAGTACCGGGACAGCTTTTCAAGAGACCCAGTACTTC.